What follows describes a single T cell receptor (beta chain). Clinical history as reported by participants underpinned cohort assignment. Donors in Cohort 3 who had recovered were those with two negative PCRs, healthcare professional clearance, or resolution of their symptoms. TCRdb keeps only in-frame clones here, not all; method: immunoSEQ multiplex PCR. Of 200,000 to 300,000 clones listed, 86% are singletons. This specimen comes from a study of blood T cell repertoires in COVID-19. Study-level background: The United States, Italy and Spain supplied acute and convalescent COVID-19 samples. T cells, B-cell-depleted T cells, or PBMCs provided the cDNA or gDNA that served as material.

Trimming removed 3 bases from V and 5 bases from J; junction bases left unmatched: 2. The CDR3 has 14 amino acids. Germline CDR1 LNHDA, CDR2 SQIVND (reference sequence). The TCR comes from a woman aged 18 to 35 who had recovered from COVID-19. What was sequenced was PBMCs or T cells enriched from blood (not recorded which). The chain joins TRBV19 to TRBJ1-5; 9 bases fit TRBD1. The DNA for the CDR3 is TGTGCCAGTAGTATCTGGACAGGGGATCAGCCCCAGCATTTT. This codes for CASSIWTGDQPQHF.